A single sample is the source of the 4 T cell receptor beta chains below, sequenced in a study of T cells after yellow fever vaccination. TCRdb reanalysed the 5' RACE reads using MiXCR and keeps one entry per CDR3 protein. This table holds fewer than 450,000 distinct CDR3 sequences, roughly 8.3% found once. The sample in question was PBMCs, obtained roughly 46 days after the first yellow fever vaccination. The origin of the receptors is a man aged 18 to 29 who received the YFV17D yellow fever vaccine.

This clonotype was recorded a few times. This chain links TRBV5-1 with TRBJ2-2; maybe TRBD1 (6 bases). The germline CDR1 and CDR2 sequences are SGHRS and YFSETQ. The CDR3 has 16 amino acids. Trimming pared 2 bases from V and 7 bases from J, leaving 18 bases between. The CDR3 loop is CASSFTNRVGSGELFF. The DNA of the CDR3 is TGCGCCAGCAGCTTCACAAACAGGGTGGGAAGCGGGGAGCTGTTTTTT.

This clonotype came up a few times. V and J are TRBV5-1 and TRBJ2-6, with 10 nucleotides matching TRBD1. The CDR3 length is 18 residues. V trimming: 3 bases; J trimming: 1 base; junction bases outside the gene matches: 7. CDR1 and CDR2 from the germline V gene are SGHRS and YFSETQ. DNA of the CDR3: TGCGCCAGCAGCTCCTCGACAGGGGGCAGGTCTGGGGCCAACGTCCTGACTTTC. This gives the protein CASSSSTGGRSGANVLTF.

This clonotype was seen a handful of times. V usage is TRBV7-9 and J usage is TRBJ1-2, with TRBD1 matching 9 bases. This CDR3 contains 17 residues. The V gene's germline CDR1 is SEHNR and CDR2 FQNEAQ (reference sequence). V dropped 4 bases and J dropped 2; count of bases not matched to a gene: 11. The CDR3 is CASSSRDRVNINYGYTF. DNA of the CDR3: TGTGCCAGCAGCTCACGGGACAGGGTGAACATAAACTATGGCTACACCTTC.

This clonotype was observed a handful of times. J is TRBJ1-1 and V is TRBV18; D unresolved. V lost 3 bases and J 5 bases, leaving 10 bases between the germline ends. Germline CDR1 is KGHSH and CDR2 is LQKENI. The length of the CDR3 is 13 residues. This chain's CDR3 is CASSPPEWTEAFF. The CDR3 DNA reads TGTGCCAGCTCACCGCCAGAATGGACTGAAGCTTTCTTT.